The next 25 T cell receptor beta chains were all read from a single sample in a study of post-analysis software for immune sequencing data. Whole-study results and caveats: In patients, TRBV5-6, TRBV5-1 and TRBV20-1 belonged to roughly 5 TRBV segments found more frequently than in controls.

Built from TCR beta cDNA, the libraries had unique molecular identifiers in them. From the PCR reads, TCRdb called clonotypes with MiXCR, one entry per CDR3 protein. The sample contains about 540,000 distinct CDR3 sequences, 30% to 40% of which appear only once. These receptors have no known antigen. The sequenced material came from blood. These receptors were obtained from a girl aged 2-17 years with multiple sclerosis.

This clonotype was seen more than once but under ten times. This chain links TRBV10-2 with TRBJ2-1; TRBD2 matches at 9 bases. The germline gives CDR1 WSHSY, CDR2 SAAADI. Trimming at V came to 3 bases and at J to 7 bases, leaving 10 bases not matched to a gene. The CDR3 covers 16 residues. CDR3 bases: TGCGCCAGCAGTGATTGGGGCGGGGGGGCTGAAAATGAGCAGTTCTTC. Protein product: CASSDWGGGAENEQFF.

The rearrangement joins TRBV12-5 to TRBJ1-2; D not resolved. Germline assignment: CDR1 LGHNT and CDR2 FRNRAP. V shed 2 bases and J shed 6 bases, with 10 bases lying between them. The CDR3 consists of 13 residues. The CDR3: CASGLKSSNGYTF. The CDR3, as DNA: TGTGCTAGTGGTTTGAAATCTAGCAATGGCTACACCTTC.

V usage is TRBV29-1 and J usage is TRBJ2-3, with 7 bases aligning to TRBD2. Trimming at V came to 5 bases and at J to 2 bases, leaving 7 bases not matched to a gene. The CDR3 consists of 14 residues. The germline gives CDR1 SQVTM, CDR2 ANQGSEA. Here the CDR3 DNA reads TGCAGCGTTCCATCGGCGGGGGTCACAGATACGCAGTATTTT. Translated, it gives CSVPSAGVTDTQYF.

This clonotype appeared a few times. CDR3 bases: TGTGCCAGCAGCCAACAGGGGGCGGAGGGCTACACCTTC. It yields the protein CASSQQGAEGYTF. The chain is built from TRBV4-2 and TRBJ1-2; TRBD1 matches at 8 bases. CDR3 length equals 13 residues. With V trimmed by 2 bases and J by 8 bases, 4 bases remained unmatched. From germline, CDR1 is LGHNA and CDR2 YNFKEQ.

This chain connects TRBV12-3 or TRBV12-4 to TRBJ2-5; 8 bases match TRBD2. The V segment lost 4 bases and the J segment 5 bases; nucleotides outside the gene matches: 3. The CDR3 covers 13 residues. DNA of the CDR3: TGTGCCAGCAGTTACGGGAGGGCGGAGACCCAGTACTTC. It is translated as CASSYGRAETQYF.

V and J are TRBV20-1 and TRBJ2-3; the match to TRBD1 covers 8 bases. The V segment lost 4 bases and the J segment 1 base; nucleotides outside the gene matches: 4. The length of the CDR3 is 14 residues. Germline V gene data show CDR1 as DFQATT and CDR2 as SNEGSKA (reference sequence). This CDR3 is CSATDRGGTDTQYF. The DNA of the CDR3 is TGCAGTGCTACCGACAGGGGCGGCACAGATACGCAGTATTTT.

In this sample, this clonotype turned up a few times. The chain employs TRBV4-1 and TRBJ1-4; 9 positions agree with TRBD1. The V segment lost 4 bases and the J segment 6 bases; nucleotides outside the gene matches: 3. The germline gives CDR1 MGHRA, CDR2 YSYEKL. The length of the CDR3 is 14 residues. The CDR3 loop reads CASSPRQGDEKLFF. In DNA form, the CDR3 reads TGCGCCAGCAGCCCCCGACAGGGGGATGAAAAACTGTTTTTT.

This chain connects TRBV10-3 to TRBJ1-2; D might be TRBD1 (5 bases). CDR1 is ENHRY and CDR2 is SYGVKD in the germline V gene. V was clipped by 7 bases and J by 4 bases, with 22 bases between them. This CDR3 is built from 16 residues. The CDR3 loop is CAITPGPGGVGYGYTF. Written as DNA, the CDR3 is TGTGCCATCACTCCCGGGCCTGGGGGGGTTGGCTATGGCTACACCTTC.

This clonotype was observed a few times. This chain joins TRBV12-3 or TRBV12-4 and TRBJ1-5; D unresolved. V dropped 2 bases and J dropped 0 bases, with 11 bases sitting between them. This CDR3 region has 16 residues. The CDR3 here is CASSLRSVYSNQPQHF. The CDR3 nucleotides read TGTGCCAGCAGTTTACGTTCGGTTTATAGCAATCAGCCCCAGCATTTT.

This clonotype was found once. CDR3 sequence (DNA): TGTGCCAGCAGCTTAGCGGCTGAAGGGAACACTGAAGCTTTCTTT. Its protein is CASSLAAEGNTEAFF. The chain couples TRBV7-9 to TRBJ1-1; D gene unclear. The CDR3 spans 15 residues. V dropped 0 bases and J dropped 1 base, with 9 bases sitting between them. Germline loops: CDR1 SEHNR, CDR2 FQNEAQ (reference sequence).

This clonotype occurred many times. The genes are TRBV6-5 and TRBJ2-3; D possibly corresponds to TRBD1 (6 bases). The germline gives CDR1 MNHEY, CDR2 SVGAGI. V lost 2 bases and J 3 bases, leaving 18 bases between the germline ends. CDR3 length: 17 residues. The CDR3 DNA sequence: TGTGCCAGCAGTTACGGTCCAGGGGTGGCTTCGACAGATACGCAGTATTTT. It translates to CASSYGPGVASTDTQYF.

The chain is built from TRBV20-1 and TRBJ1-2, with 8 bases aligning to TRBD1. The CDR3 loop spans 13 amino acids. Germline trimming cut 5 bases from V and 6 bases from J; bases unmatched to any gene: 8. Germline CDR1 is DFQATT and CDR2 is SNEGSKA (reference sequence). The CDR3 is CSASPDREDGYTF. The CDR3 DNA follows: TGCAGTGCTTCTCCGGACAGGGAGGATGGCTACACCTTC.

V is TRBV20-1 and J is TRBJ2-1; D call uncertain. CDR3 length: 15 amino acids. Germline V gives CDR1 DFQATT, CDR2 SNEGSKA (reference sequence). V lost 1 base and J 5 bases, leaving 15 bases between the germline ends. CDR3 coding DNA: TGCAGTGCTAGAGGGGGATCTGCGCCGAACAATGAGCAGTTCTTC. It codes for CSARGGSAPNNEQFF.

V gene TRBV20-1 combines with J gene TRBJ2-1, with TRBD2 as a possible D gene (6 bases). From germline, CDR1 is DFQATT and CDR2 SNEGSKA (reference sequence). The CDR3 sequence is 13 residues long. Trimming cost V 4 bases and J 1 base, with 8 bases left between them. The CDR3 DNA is TGCAGTGCTACCGCGGGGTCCTACAATGAGCAGTTCTTC. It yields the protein CSATAGSYNEQFF.

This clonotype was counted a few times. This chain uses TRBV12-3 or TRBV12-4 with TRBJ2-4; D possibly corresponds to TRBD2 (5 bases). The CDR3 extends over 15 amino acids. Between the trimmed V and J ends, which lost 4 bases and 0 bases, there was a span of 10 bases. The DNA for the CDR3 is TGTGCCAGCAGTTCAAGCGGAGTAGCCAAAAACATTCAGTACTTC. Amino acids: CASSSSGVAKNIQYF.

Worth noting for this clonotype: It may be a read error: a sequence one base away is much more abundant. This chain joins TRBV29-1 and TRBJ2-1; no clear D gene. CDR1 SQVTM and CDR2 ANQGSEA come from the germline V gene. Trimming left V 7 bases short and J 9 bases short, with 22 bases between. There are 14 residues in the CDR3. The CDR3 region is CSAGRLQLVGEQFF. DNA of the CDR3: TGCAGCGCCGGCCGGCTACAGTTGGTCGGTGAGCAGTTCTTC.

The CDR3 DNA sequence: TGCAGCTCGGAAGGAGGGGGGCGAAGAGATACGCAGTATTTT. The encoded protein is CSSEGGGRRDTQYF. The chain links TRBV29-1 to TRBJ2-3, with D perhaps TRBD1 or TRBD2 (6 bases each). This CDR3 spans 14 amino acids. V shed 8 bases and J shed 5 bases, with 20 bases lying between them. Per the germline V gene, CDR1 is SQVTM and CDR2 is ANQGSEA.

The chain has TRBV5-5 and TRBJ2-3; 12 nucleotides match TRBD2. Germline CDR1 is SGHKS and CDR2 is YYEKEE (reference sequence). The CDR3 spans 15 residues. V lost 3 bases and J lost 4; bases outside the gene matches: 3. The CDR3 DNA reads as TGTGCCAGCAGCTATCTAGCGGGGGGGGCAGATACGCAGTATTTT. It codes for CASSYLAGGADTQYF.

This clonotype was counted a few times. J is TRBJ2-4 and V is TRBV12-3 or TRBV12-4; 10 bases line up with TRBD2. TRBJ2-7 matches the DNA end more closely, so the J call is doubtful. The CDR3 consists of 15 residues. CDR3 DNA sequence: TGTGCCAGCAGTCCCCCAACTAGCGGGGACTACGAGCAGTACTTC. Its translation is CASSPPTSGDYEQYF.

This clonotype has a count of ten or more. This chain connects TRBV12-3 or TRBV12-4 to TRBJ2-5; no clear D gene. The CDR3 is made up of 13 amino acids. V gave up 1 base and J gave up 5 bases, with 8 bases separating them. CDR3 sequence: CASSLDPLETQYF. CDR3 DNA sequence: TGTGCCAGCAGTTTAGATCCGTTGGAGACCCAGTACTTC.

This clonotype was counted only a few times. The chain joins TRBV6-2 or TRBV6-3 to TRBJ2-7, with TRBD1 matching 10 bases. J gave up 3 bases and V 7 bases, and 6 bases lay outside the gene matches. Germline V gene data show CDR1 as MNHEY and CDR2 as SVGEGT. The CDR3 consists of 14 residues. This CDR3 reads CASIDRDRGYEQYF. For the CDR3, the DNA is TGTGCCAGCATTGACCGGGACAGGGGCTACGAGCAGTACTTC.

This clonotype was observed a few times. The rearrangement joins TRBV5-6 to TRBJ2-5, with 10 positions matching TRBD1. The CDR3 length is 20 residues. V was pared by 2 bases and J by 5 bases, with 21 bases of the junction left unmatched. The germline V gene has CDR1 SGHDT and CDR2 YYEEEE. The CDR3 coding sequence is TGTGCCAGCAGCTTCGAAATTGTCGCGGGGACAGGGGTTGTAGGGGAGACCCAGTACTTC. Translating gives CASSFEIVAGTGVVGETQYF.

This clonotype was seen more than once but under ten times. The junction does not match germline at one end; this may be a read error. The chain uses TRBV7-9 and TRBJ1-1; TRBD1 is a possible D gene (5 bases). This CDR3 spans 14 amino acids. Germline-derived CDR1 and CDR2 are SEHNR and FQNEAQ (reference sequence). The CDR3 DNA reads TGTGCCAGCAGTTTAGTGCAGGGGAACACTGAAGCTTTCTTT. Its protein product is CASSLVQGNTEAFF.

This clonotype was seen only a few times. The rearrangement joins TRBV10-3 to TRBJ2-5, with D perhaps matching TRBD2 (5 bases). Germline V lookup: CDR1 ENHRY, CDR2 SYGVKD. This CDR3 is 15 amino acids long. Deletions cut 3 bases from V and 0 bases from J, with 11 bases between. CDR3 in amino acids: CAISDSRGYQETQYF. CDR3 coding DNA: TGTGCCATCAGTGATTCTCGGGGATACCAAGAGACCCAGTACTTC.

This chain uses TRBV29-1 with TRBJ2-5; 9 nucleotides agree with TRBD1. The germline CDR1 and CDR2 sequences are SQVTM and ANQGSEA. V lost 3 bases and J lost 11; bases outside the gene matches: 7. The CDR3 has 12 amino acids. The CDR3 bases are TGCAGCGTTGAGGGGGGGGGACAGGGACAGTACTTC. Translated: CSVEGGGQGQYF.